The 14 T cell receptor beta chains presented below share a single source sample, sequenced in a study of vaccination effects on CD4 cells after COVID-19. These receptors are not linked to any known antigen. Clones were sequenced by immunoSEQ multiplex PCR, and TCRdb holds only the in-frame ones, with some missing. The sample gives tens of thousands of clones, over 70% of which show up once; 3.7% is in the top ten. Expansion of antigen-specific CD4+ T cells with viral peptide pools was carried out by the ViraFEST assay before sequencing. CD4+ T cells were isolated after around 10 days of culture. The healthy vaccine recipients, who had no prior SARS-CoV-2 infection, showed negative nucleocapsid antibodies. Source: CD4+ T cells from PBMCs cultured with HCoV-OC43 spike peptides, taken before COVID-19 vaccination. The sample's subset: HCoV-OC43 spike overlapping peptide pool stimulation. Receptor source: a human donor who received a COVID-19 vaccine.

The chain is built from TRBV5-6 and TRBJ2-7, with D unclear. Deletions cut 1 base from V and 2 bases from J, with 13 bases between. The CDR3 is 15 residues long. In germline, CDR1 is SGHDT, CDR2 YYEEEE. The CDR3, as DNA: TGTGCCAGCAGCTTGCGTGGGGTTCAGGCCTACGAGCAGTACGTC. It codes for CASSLRGVQAYEQYV.

The V and J genes are TRBV7-2 and TRBJ1-3, with D possibly being TRBD1 (5 bases). CDR3 length: 17 residues. Germline V CDR1 and CDR2: SGHTA, FQGNSA. V was shortened by 1 base and J by 3 bases, with 16 bases between the two germline ends. The CDR3 sequence is CASSLVGQGSFGNTIYF. Here the CDR3 DNA reads TGTGCCAGCAGCTTAGTAGGACAAGGTTCCTTTGGAAACACCATATATTTT.

This chain joins TRBV7-3 and TRBJ2-4, with D tentatively TRBD1 (5 bases). V gave up 5 bases and J gave up 7 bases, with 12 bases separating them. This CDR3 spans 13 amino acids. CDR1 SGHTA and CDR2 FQGTGA come from the germline V gene. The CDR3 is CASSLQGGNIQYF. CDR3 bases: TGTGCCAGCAGCCTTCAGGGTGGGAACATTCAGTACTTC.

The V call is TRBV2, the J call TRBJ1-2, with a weak D call TRBD1 (6 bases). The CDR3 has 12 amino acids. V was shortened by 5 bases and J by 5 bases, with 9 bases between the two germline ends. Germline V gene lookup returns CDR1 SNHLY and CDR2 FYNNEI. The CDR3 nucleotides are TGTGCCAGCAGTAACAGGGAATATGGCTACACCTTC. Encoded protein: CASSNREYGYTF.

This chain links TRBV27 with TRBJ1-4; no definite D call. There are 14 residues in the CDR3. V was clipped by 6 bases and J by 5 bases, with 13 bases between them. CDR1 is MNHEY, CDR2 SMNVEV, per germline (reference sequence). In nucleotides, the CDR3 is TGTGCCAGCAGCAGTCGTACGGGGAATGAAAAACTGTTTTTT. It is translated as CASSSRTGNEKLFF.

The chain combines TRBV18 with TRBJ1-1, with D possibly TRBD1 on 5 matching bases. V was pared by 3 bases and J by 4 bases, with 18 bases between. Germline CDR1 is KGHSH and CDR2 is LQKENI. CDR3 length: 16 residues. CDR3 residues: CASSPPGGGTGTEAFF. CDR3 bases: TGTGCCAGCTCACCTCCAGGCGGGGGGACGGGCACTGAAGCTTTCTTT.

This sequence joins TRBV5-1 and TRBJ2-5; tentatively, D is TRBD2 (6 bases). V was trimmed by 1 base and J by 5 bases, leaving 12 bases between them. Germline lookup yields CDR1 SGHRS and CDR2 YFSETQ. CDR3 length: 14 residues. The CDR3 nucleotides are TGCGCCAGCAGCTTGAGTGGGGCGGGGGAGACCCAGTACTTC. As protein: CASSLSGAGETQYF.

The V gene is TRBV7-2, the J gene TRBJ2-2, with 10 bases fitting TRBD1. The germline gives CDR1 SGHTA, CDR2 FQGNSA. Losses at the gene ends were 5 bases for V and 8 bases for J; bases not matched to a gene: 5. CDR3 length: 14 residues. CDR3 residues: CASSPTGGVGELFF. CDR3 bases: TGTGCCAGCAGCCCGACAGGGGGCGTTGGGGAGCTGTTTTTT. The full variable domain, in which reference TRBV7-2 and TRBJ2-2 provide the parts outside the CDR3, is GAGVSQSPSNKVTEKGKDVELRCDPISGHTALYWYRQSLGQGLEFLIYFQGNSAPDKSGLPSDRFSAERTGGSVSTLTIQRTQQEDSAVYLCASSPTGGVGELFFGEGSRLTVL.

The CDR3 DNA reads TGTGCCAGCAGCTTAGGGGGCTCGGGGACGGTGCGACGAGAGACCCAGTACTTC. As protein: CASSLGGSGTVRRETQYF. The V gene is TRBV11-2, the J gene TRBJ2-5, with D perhaps TRBD1 or TRBD2 (5 bases each). Trimming removed 1 base from V and 4 bases from J, with 22 bases in between. The CDR3 is 18 amino acids. Germline V gives CDR1 SGHAT, CDR2 FQNNGV.

V is TRBV7-8 and J is TRBJ1-5; 7 bases line up with TRBD1. The CDR3 sequence is 14 residues long. CDR1 is SGHVS and CDR2 is FQNEAQ in the germline V gene. The V gene end was trimmed by 4 bases and the J gene end by 3 bases; junction bases not matched to a gene: 3. This CDR3 is CASSSDRFNQPQHF. The CDR3 DNA follows: TGTGCCAGCAGCTCGGACAGGTTCAATCAGCCCCAGCATTTT.

V usage is TRBV12-5 and J usage is TRBJ1-5, with 8 positions matching TRBD1. J was trimmed by 2 bases and V by 2 bases; bases with no gene match: 11. The CDR3 is 18 residues long. Germline CDR1 reads LGHNT; CDR2 reads FRNRAP. CDR3 residues: CASGLTTDRVGGNQPQHF. DNA for the CDR3: TGTGCTAGTGGTTTGACGACGGACAGGGTGGGGGGCAATCAGCCCCAGCATTTT.

V gene TRBV14 combines with J gene TRBJ1-4; D gene unclear. The V gene lost 4 bases and the J gene lost 6 bases, with 12 bases spanning the gap. This CDR3 has 14 amino acids. Germline CDR1 reads SGHDN; CDR2 reads FVKESK. For the CDR3, the DNA is TGTGCCAGCAGCCCCGCGGGATCCTATGAAAAACTGTTTTTT. Protein product: CASSPAGSYEKLFF.

The J gene is TRBJ2-2, the V gene TRBV5-1; TRBD1 might be the D (6 bases). V lost 4 bases, J lost 4 bases, and 20 bases lay in between. Germline CDR1 SGHRS, CDR2 YFSETQ. The CDR3 has 17 amino acids. The CDR3 is CASSQLQGKPSTGELFF. The CDR3 DNA sequence: TGCGCCAGCAGCCAATTACAGGGTAAACCGAGCACCGGGGAGCTGTTTTTT. Variable domain in full (rest from reference TRBV5-1 and TRBJ2-2): KAGVTQTPRYLIKTRGQQVTLSCSPISGHRSVSWYQQTPGQGLQFLFEYFSETQRNKGNFPGRFSGRQFSNSRSEMNVSTLELGDSALYLCASSQLQGKPSTGELFFGEGSRLTVL.

The chain carries TRBV10-2 and TRBJ1-2; D is unresolved. Germline V CDR1 and CDR2: WSHSY, SAAADI. Trimming took off 0 bases at V and 8 bases at J, with 19 bases between the two ends. The CDR3 totals 16 residues. The CDR3 coding sequence is TGCGCCAGCAGTGAGTCACGAGGTGGGGTTTTCGGCGGCTACACCTTC. Its protein product is CASSESRGGVFGGYTF.